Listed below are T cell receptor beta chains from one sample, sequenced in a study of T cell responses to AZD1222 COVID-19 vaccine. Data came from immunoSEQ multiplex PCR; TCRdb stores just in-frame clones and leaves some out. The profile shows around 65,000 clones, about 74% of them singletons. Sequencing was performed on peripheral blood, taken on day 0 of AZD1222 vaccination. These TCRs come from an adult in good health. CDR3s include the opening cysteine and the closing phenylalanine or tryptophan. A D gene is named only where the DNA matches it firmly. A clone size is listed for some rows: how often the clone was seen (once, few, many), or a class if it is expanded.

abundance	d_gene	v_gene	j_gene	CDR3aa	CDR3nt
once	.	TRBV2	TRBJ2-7	CASLTRGEQYF	TGTGCCAGCCTAACCCGGGGCGAGCAGTACTTC
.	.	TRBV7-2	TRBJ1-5	CASSSKGGQPQHF	TGTGCCAGCAGCAGTAAGGGGGGTCAGCCCCAGCATTTT
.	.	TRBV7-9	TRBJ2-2	CASSPREDITGELFF	TGTGCCAGCAGCCCTCGAGAGGATATCACCGGGGAGCTGTTTTTT
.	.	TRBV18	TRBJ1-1	CASSLRGENTEAFF	TGTGCCAGCTCACTCCGGGGGGAGAACACTGAAGCTTTCTTT
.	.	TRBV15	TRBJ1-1	CATSSSPTGNTEAFF	TGTGCCACCAGCAGCAGCCCCACAGGGAATACTGAAGCTTTCTTT
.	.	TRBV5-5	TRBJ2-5	CASSPRPRGGGETQYF	TGTGCCAGCAGCCCCCGCCCGAGGGGAGGGGGAGAGACCCAGTACTTC
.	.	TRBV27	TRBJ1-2	CASSLGGTNYGYTF	TGTGCCAGCAGTTTGGGGGGGACCAACTATGGCTACACCTTC
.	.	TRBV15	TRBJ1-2	CATSRDILSGGYGYTF	TGTGCCACCAGCAGAGATATTCTCTCGGGGGGCTATGGCTACACCTTC
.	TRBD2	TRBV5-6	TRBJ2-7	CASISLAAHYEQYF	TGTGCCAGCATCTCTCTAGCGGCTCACTACGAGCAGTACTTC
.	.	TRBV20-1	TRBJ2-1	CSATPGFEQFF	TGCAGTGCTACCCCGGGGTTTGAGCAGTTCTTC
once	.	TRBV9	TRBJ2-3	CASSLRWGTDTQYF	TGTGCCAGCAGCCTGAGGTGGGGCACAGATACGCAGTATTTT
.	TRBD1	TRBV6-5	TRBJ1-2	CASSPYRGLGYTF	TGTGCCAGCAGTCCTTACAGGGGGCTAGGCTACACCTTC
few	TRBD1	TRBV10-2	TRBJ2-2	CASSPGQGHTGELFF	TGCGCCAGCAGTCCGGGACAGGGGCACACCGGGGAGCTGTTTTTT
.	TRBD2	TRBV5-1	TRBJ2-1	CASSPTSGSSYNEQFF	TGCGCCAGCAGTCCCACTAGCGGGAGCTCCTACAATGAGCAGTTCTTC
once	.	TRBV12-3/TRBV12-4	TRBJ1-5	CASSPPGDQPQHF	TGTGCCAGCAGTCCCCCGGGGGATCAGCCCCAGCATTTT
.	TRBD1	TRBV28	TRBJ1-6	CASEWTGGNSPLHF	TGTGCCAGCGAATGGACAGGGGGCAATTCACCCCTCCACTTT
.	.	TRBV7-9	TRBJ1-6	CASSLQQANSPLHF	TGTGCCAGCAGCTTGCAGCAGGCGAATTCACCCCTCCACTTT
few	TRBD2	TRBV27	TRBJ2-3	CASSLLLRGGADTQYF	TGTGCCAGCAGTTTACTTCTGCGGGGGGGCGCAGATACGCAGTATTTT
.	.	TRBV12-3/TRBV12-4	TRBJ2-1	CASSLNRWNEQFF	TGTGCCAGCAGTTTAAACAGGTGGAATGAGCAGTTCTTC
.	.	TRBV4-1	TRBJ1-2	CASSQTGTQYGYTF	TGCGCCAGCAGCCAAACCGGGACCCAATATGGCTACACCTTC
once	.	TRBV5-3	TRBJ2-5	CARSCYMGTQYF	TGTGCCAGAAGCTGCTATATGGGGACCCAGTACTTC
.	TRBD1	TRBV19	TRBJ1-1	CASTTQGAEVTEAFF	TGTGCCAGTACAACTCAGGGGGCAGAGGTCACTGAAGCTTTCTTT
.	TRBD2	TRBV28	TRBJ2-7	CTSGESPYEQYF	TGTACTAGCGGGGAGAGCCCCTACGAGCAGTACTTC
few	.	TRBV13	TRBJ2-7	CASSGAVSSYEQYF	TGTGCCAGCAGTGGGGCAGTGAGCTCCTACGAGCAGTACTTC
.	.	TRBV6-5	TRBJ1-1	CASSYSNPGDTEAFF	TGTGCCAGCAGTTACTCGAACCCGGGCGACACTGAAGCTTTCTTT
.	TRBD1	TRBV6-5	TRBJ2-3	CASLQGAPDTQYF	TGTGCCAGCCTACAGGGGGCCCCAGATACGCAGTATTTT